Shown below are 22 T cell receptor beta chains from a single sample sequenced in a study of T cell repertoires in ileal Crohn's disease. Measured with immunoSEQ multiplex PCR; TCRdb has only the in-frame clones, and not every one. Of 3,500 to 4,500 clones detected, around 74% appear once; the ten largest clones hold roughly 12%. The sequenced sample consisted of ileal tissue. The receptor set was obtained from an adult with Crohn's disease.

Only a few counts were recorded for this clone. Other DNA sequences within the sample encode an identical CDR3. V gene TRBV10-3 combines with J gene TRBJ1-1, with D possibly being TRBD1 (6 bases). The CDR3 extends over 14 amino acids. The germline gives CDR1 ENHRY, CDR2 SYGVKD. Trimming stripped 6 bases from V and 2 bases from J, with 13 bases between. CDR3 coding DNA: TGTGCCATCAGCCACGGACAGATAAACACTGAAGCTTTCTTT. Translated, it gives CAISHGQINTEAFF.

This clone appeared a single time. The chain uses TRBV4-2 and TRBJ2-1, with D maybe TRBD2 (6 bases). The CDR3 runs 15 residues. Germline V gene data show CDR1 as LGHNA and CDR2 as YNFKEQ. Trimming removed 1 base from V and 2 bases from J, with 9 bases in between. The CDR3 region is CASSQAGEAYNEQFF. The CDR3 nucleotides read TGTGCCAGCAGCCAAGCGGGAGAAGCCTACAATGAGCAGTTCTTC.

CDR3 loop: CASTEGGGTEAFF. In nucleotides, the CDR3 is TGTGCCAGCACCGAAGGGGGTGGCACTGAAGCTTTCTTT. The rearrangement links TRBV28 to TRBJ1-1; D is perhaps TRBD1 (6 bases). Germline V gene data show CDR1 as MDHEN and CDR2 as SYDVKM. V shed 7 bases and J shed 4 bases, with 13 bases lying between them. The CDR3 is 13 amino acids.

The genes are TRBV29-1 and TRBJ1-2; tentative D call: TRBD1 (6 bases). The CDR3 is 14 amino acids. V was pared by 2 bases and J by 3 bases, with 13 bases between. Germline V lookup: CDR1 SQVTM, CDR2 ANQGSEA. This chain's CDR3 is CSVEKGVEHYGYTF. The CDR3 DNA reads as TGCAGCGTTGAAAAGGGGGTAGAGCACTATGGCTACACCTTC.

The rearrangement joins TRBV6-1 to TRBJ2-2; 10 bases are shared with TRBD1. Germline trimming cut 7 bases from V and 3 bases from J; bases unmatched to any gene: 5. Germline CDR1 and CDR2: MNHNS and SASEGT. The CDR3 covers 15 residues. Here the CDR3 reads CASIPDRGDTGELFF. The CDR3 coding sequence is TGTGCCAGCATTCCGGACAGGGGGGACACCGGGGAGCTGTTTTTT.

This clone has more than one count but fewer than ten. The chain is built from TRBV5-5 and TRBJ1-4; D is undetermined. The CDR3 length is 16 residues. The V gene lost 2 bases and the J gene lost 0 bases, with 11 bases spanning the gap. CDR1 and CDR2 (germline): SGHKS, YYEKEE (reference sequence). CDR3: CASSFGEGPTNEKLFF. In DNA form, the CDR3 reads TGTGCCAGCAGCTTCGGAGAGGGTCCAACTAATGAAAAACTGTTTTTT.

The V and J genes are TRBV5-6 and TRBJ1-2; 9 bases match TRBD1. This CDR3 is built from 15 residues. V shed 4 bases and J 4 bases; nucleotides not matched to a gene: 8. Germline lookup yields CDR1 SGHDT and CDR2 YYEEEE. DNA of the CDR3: TGTGCCAGCAGCGCCCGGGACAGGGCTAGCTATGGCTACACCTTC. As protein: CASSARDRASYGYTF.

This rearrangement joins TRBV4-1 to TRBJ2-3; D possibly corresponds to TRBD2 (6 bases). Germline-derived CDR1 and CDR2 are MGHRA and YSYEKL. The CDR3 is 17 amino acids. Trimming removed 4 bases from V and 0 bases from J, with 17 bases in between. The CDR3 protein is CASSPRSSGSSTDTQYF. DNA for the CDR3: TGCGCCAGCAGCCCAAGATCGAGCGGGTCTAGCACAGATACGCAGTATTTT.

CDR3 nucleotides: TGTGCCAGCTCCTTCGACAGGTACAATGAGCAGTTCTTC. The encoded protein is CASSFDRYNEQFF. The chain employs TRBV18 and TRBJ2-1; possibly TRBD1 for D (6 bases). V lost 6 bases, J lost 4 bases, and 10 bases lay in between. The CDR3 spans 13 residues. In germline, CDR1 is KGHSH, CDR2 LQKENI. Full variable domain (outside the CDR3, taken from reference TRBV18 and TRBJ2-1): NAGVMQNPRHLVRRRGQEARLRCSPMKGHSHVYWYRQLPEEGLKFMVYLQKENIIDESGMPKERFSAEFPKEGPSILRIQQVVRGDSAAYFCASSFDRYNEQFFGPGTRLTVL.

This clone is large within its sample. The CDR3 DNA is TGTGCCAGCAGCCCGGGGGTGGGAGCCTACAATGAGCAGTTCTTC. Its translation: CASSPGVGAYNEQFF. The chain recombines TRBV5-4 with TRBJ2-1; tentative D call: TRBD2 (6 bases). Germline-derived CDR1 and CDR2 are SGHNT and YYREEE (reference sequence). The CDR3 loop spans 15 amino acids. V gave up 4 bases and J gave up 2 bases, with 13 bases separating them.

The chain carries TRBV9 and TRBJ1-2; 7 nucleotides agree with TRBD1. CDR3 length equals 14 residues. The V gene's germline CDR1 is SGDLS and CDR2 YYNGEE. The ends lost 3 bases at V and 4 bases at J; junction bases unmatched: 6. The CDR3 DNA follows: TGTGCCAGCAGCGACCGACAGGGTCCCTATGGCTACACCTTC. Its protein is CASSDRQGPYGYTF.

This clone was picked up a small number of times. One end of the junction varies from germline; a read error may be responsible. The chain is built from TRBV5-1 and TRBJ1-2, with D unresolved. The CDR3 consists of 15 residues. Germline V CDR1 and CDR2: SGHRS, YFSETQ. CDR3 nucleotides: TGTGCCAGCAGCTCGGGTGGCAGCACTAACTATGGCTACACCTTC. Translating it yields CASSSGGSTNYGYTF.

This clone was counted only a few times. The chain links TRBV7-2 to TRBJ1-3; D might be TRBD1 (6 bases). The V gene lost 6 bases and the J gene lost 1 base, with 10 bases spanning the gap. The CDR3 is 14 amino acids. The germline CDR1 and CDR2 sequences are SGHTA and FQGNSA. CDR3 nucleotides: TGTGCCAGCAGTAATCAGGGGTCTGGAAACACCATATATTTT. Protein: CASSNQGSGNTIYF.

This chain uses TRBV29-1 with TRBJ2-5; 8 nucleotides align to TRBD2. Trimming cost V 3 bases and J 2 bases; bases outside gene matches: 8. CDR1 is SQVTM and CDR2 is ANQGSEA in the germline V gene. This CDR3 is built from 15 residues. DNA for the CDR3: TGCAGCGTTGACGTCGGGGGCGGGGGGCAAGAGACCCAGTACTTC. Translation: CSVDVGGGGQETQYF.

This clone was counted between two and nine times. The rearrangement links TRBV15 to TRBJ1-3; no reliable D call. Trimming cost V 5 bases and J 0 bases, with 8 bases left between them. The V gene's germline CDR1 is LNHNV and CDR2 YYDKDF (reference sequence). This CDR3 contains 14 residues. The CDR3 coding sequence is TGTGCCACCAGCCTGGCGGGCTCTGGAAACACCATATATTTT. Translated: CATSLAGSGNTIYF.

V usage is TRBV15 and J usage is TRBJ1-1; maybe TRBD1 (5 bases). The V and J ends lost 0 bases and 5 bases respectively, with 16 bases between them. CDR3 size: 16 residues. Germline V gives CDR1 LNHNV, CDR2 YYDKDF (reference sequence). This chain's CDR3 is CATSRDRGGEGTEAFF. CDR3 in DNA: TGTGCCACCAGCAGAGATCGGGGGGGTGAAGGGACTGAAGCTTTCTTT.

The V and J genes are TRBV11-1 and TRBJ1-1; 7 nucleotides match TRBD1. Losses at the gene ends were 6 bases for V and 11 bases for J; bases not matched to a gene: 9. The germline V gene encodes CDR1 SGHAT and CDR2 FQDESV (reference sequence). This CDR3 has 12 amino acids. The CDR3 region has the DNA TGTGCCAGCAGGGGGCGACAGGGCTCGGCTTTCTTT. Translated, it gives CASRGRQGSAFF.

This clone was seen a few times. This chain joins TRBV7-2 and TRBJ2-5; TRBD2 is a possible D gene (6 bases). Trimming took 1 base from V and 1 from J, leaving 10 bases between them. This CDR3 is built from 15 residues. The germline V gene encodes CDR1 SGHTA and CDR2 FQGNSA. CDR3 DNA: TGTGCCAGCAGCTTAGGACGGGGAGGCCAAGAGACCCAGTACTTC. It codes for CASSLGRGGQETQYF.

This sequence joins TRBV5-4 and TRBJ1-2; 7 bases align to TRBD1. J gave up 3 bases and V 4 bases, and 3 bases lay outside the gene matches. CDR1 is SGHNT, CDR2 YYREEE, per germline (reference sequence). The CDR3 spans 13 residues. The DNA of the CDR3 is TGTGCCAGCAGCACCGGGACAGACTATGGCTACACCTTC. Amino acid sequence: CASSTGTDYGYTF.

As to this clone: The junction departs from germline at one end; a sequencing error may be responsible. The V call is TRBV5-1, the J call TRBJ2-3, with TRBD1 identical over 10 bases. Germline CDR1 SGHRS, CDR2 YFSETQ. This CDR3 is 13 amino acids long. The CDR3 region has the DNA TGTGCCAGCAGCTTGGGACAGGGGGATACGCAGTATTTT. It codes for CASSLGQGDTQYF. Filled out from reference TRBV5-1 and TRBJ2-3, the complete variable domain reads KAGVTQTPRYLIKTRGQQVTLSCSPISGHRSVSWYQQTPGQGLQFLFEYFSETQRNKGNFPGRFSGRQFSNSRSEMNVSTLELGDSALYLCASSLGQGDTQYFGPGTRLTVL.

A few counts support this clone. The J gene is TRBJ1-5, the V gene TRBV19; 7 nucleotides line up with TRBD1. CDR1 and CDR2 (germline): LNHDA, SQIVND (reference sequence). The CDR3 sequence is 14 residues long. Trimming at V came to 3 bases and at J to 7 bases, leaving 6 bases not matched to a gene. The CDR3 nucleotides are TGTGCCAGTAGTATGAAGGGGGCAGGCCAGCCCCAGCATTTT. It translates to CASSMKGAGQPQHF.

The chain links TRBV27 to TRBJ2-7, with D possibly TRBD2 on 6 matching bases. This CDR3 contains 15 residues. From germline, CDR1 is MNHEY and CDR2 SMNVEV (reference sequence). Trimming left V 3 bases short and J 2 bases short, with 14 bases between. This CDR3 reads CASSFGGFMAYEQYF. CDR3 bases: TGTGCCAGCAGTTTTGGGGGGTTTATGGCCTACGAGCAGTACTTC.